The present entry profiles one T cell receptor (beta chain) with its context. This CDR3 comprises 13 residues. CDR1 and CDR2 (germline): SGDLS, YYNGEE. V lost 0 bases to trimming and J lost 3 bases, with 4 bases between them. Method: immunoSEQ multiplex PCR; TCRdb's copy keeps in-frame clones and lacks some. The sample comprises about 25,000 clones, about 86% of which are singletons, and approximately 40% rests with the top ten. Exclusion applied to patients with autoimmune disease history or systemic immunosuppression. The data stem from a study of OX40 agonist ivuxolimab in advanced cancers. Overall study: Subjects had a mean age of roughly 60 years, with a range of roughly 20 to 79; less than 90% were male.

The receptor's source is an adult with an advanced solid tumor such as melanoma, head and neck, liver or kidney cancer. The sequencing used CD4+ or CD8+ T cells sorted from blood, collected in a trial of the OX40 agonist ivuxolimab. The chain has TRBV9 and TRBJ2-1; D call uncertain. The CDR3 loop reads CASSVGDYNEQFF. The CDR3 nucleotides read TGTGCCAGCAGCGTAGGGGACTACAATGAGCAGTTCTTC.